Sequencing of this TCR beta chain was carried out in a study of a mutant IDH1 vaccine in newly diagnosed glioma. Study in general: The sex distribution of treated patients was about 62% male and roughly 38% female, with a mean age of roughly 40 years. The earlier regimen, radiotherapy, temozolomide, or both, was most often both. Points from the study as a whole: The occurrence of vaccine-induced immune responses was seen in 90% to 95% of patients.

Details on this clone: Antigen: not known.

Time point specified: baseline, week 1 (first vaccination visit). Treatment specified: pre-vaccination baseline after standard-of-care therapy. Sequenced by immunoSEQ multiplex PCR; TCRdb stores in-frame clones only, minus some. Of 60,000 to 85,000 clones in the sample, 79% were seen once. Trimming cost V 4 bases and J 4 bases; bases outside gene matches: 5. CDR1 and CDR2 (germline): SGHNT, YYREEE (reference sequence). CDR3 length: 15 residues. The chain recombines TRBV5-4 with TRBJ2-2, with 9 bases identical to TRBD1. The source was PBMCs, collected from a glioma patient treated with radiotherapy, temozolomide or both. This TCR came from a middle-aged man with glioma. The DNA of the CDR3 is TGTGCCAGCAGCAACGGACAGGGGAGCACCGGGGAGCTGTTTTTT. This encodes CASSNGQGSTGELFF.